What follows is one TCR beta chain and its context. Germline-derived CDR1 and CDR2 are MDHEN and SYDVKM. V lost 3 bases and J 0 bases, leaving 11 bases between the germline ends. The CDR3 spans 16 residues. Donors were drawn from the approximately 120-subject validation cohort, separate from the roughly 610-subject first cohort. The record originates from a study of cytomegalovirus exposure and HLA in healthy donors. Repertoires were generated with immunoSEQ multiplex PCR, while TCRdb's copy carries only in-frame clones and drops some. This table holds over 120,000 clones, approximately 89% found once.

Sequencing input: PBMCs. This clonotype was sampled from a woman in her late teens or twenties in good health and CMV-seropositive. This chain uses TRBV28 with TRBJ1-4; a possible D gene is TRBD1 (6 bases). The DNA of the CDR3 is TGTGCCAGCAGTTTTTGGACAGATCCAACTAATGAAAAACTGTTTTTT. Translated: CASSFWTDPTNEKLFF.